This TCR beta chain was sequenced for a study of blood T cells in healthy people across ages. Study outcomes and limitations: Per-million-T-cell TCR beta diversity fell roughly linearly with age.

A word on this clonotype: Its antigen is unknown.

A second PCR of about 7 to 11 cycles used a sample-barcoded 5' primer and a J-beta primer mix. The template-switch adaptor, which had 12 random nucleotides, put a tag on each cDNA molecule. TCRdb re-called the 5' RACE reads with MiXCR, one entry per CDR3 protein. This table has around 1.7 million distinct CDR3 sequences, 25% to 30% appearing once. Germline V gives CDR1 SGHTA, CDR2 FQGNSA. The CDR3 totals 16 residues. J gave up 11 bases and V 3 bases, and 9 bases lay outside the gene matches. The sequenced material came from blood. This sequence originates from a woman aged 25 to 39 in good health. The rearrangement joins TRBV7-2 to TRBJ2-3; 15 bases line up with TRBD2. In DNA, the CDR3 is TGTGCCAGCAGCTTTCCGGGACTAGCGGGGGGAGGGGAGCAGTATTTT. Encoded protein: CASSFPGLAGGGEQYF.